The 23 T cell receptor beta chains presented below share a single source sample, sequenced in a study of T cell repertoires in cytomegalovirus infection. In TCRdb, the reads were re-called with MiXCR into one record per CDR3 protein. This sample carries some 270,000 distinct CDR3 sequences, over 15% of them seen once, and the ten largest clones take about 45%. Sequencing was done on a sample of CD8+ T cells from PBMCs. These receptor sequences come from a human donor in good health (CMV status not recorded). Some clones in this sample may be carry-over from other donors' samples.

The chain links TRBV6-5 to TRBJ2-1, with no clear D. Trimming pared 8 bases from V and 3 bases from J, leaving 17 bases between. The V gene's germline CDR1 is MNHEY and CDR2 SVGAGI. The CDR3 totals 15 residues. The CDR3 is CASSFYGPDYNEQFF. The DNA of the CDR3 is TGTGCCAGCTCCTTCTACGGGCCGGACTACAATGAGCAGTTCTTC.

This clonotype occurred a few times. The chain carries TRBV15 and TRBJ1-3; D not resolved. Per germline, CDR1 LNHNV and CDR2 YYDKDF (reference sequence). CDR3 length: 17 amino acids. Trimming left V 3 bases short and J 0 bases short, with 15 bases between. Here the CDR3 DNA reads TGTGCCACCAGCAGCCAATTAGGCCCGTACTCTGGAAACACCATATATTTT. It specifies CATSSQLGPYSGNTIYF.

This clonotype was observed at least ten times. The CDR3 DNA reads as TGTGCCAGCAGACCATCGACAGGCCCCTACACTGAAGCTTTCTTT. It yields the protein CASRPSTGPYTEAFF. This chain connects TRBV7-6 to TRBJ1-1; D may be TRBD1 (6 bases). The CDR3 extends over 15 amino acids. V gave up 6 bases and J gave up 3 bases, with 17 bases separating them. Per the germline V gene, CDR1 is SGHVS and CDR2 is FNYEAQ.

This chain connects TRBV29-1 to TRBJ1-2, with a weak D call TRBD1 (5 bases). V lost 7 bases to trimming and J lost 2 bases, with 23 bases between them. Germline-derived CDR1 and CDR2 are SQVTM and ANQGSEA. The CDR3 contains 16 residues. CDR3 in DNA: TGCAGCGCTGTTATTAGGGGACGCCCGGGGAACTATGGCTACACCTTC. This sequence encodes CSAVIRGRPGNYGYTF.

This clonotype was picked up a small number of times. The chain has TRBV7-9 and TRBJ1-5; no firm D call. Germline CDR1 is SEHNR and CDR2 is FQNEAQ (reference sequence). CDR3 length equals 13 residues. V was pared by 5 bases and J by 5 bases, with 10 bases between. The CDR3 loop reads CASSPREDQPQHF. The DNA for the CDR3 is TGTGCCAGCAGCCCTAGGGAGGATCAGCCCCAGCATTTT.

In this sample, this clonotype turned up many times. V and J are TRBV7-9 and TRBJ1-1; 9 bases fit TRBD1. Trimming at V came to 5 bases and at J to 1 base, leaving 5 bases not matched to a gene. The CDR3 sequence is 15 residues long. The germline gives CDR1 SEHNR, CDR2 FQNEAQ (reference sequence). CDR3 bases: TGTGCCAGCAGCCTTTGGGACAGGGAGAACACTGAAGCTTTCTTT. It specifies CASSLWDRENTEAFF.

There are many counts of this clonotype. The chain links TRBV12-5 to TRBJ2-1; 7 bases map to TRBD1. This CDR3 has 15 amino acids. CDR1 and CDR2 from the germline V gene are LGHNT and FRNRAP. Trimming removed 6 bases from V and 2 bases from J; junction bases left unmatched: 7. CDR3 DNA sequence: TGTGCTAGTGGCCCAACAGGGGCAACCTACAATGAGCAGTTCTTC. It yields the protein CASGPTGATYNEQFF.

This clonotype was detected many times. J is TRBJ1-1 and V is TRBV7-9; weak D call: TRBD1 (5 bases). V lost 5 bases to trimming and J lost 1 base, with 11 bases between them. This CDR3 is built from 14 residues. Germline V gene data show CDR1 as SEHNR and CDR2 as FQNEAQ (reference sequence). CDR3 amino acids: CASSMGTGNTEAFF. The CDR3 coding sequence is TGTGCCAGCAGCATGGGGACTGGGAACACTGAAGCTTTCTTT.

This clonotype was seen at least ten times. The CDR3 region has the DNA TGTGCCAGCAGCTTGGGGCGGAACAATGAGCAGTTCTTC. It yields the protein CASSLGRNNEQFF. The rearrangement uses TRBV7-9 and TRBJ2-1; possibly TRBD1 for D (5 bases). The CDR3 is 13 amino acids. The V and J ends lost 3 bases and 5 bases respectively, with 8 bases between them. Looked up from germline, CDR1 is SEHNR and CDR2 is FQNEAQ (reference sequence).

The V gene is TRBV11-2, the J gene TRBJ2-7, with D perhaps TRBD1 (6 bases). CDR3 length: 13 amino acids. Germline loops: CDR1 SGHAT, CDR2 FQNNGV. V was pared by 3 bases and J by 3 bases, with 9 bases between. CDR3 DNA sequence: TGTGCCAGCAGCTTCGGACAGTACTACGAGCAGTACTTC. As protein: CASSFGQYYEQYF.

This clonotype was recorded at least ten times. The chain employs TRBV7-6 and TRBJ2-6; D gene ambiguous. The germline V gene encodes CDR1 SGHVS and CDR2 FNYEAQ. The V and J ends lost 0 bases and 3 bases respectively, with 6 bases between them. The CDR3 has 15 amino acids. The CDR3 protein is CASSLAGFGANVLTF. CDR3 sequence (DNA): TGTGCCAGCAGCTTAGCTGGGTTTGGGGCCAACGTCCTGACTTTC. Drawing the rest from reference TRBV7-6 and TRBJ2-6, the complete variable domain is GAGVSQSPRYKVTKRGQDVALRCDPISGHVSLYWYRQALGQGPEFLTYFNYEAQQDKSGLPNDRFSAERPEGSISTLTIQRTEQRDSAMYRCASSLAGFGANVLTFGAGSRLTVL.

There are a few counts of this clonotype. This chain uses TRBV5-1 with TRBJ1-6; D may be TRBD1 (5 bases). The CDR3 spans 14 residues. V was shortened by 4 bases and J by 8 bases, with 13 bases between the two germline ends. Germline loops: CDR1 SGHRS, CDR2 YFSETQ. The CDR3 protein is CASSGAGGYSPLHF. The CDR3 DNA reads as TGCGCCAGCAGCGGGGCTGGGGGTTATTCACCCCTCCACTTT.

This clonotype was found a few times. CDR3 in amino acids: CATSRVLETDQPQHF. In DNA, the CDR3 is TGTGCCACCAGCAGAGTCTTGGAGACGGATCAGCCCCAGCATTTT. The V gene is TRBV15, the J gene TRBJ1-5; D not certain. The CDR3 spans 15 residues. Germline CDR1 reads LNHNV; CDR2 reads YYDKDF (reference sequence). Trimming cost V 1 base and J 5 bases, with 12 bases left between them.

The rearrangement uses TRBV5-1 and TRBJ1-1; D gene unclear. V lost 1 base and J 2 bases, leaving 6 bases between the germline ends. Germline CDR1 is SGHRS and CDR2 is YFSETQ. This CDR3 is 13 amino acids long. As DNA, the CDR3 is TGCGCCAGCAGCTTGAGGGCAAACACTGAAGCTTTCTTT. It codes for CASSLRANTEAFF.

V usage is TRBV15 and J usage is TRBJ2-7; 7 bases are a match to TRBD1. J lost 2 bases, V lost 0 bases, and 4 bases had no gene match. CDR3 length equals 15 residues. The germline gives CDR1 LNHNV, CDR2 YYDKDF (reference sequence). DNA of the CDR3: TGTGCCACCAGCAGAGAGCCGGGGACAGCCTACGAGCAGTACTTC. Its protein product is CATSREPGTAYEQYF.

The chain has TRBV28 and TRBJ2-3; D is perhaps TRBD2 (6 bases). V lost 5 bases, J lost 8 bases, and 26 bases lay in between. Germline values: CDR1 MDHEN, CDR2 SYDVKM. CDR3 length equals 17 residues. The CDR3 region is CASSRSPGLGLSATQYF. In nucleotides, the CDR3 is TGTGCCAGCAGTCGATCCCCGGGACTCGGCTTGTCGGCTACGCAGTATTTT.

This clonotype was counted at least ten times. CDR3 protein: CASSARDSSNQPQHF. Here the CDR3 DNA reads TGTGCCAGCAGCGCGCGGGACAGTAGCAATCAGCCCCAGCATTTT. This chain uses TRBV7-8 with TRBJ1-5, with TRBD1 matching over 7 bases. Germline-derived CDR1 and CDR2 are SGHVS and FQNEAQ. This CDR3 comprises 15 residues. Trimming at V came to 5 bases and at J to 0 bases, leaving 4 bases not matched to a gene.

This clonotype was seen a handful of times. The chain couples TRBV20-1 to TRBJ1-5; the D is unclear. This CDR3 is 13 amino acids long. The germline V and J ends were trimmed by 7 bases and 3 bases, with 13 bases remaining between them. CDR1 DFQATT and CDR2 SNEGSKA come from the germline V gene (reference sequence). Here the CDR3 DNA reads TGCAGTGACCCCCCACGGATCAATCAGCCCCAGCATTTT. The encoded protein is CSDPPRINQPQHF.

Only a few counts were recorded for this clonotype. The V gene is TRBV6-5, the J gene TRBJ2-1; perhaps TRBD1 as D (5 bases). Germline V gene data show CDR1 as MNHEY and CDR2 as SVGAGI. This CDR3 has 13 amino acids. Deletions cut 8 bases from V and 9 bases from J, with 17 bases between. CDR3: CASGLGRMGEQFF. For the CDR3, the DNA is TGTGCCAGCGGATTGGGGCGCATGGGTGAGCAGTTCTTC.

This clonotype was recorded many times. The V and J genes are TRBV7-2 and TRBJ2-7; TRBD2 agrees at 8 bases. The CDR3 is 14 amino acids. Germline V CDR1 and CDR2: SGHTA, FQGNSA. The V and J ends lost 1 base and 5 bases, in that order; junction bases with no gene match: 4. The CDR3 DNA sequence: TGTGCCAGCAGCTTAGTCGGGGGGGCTGACGAGCAGTACTTC. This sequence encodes CASSLVGGADEQYF.

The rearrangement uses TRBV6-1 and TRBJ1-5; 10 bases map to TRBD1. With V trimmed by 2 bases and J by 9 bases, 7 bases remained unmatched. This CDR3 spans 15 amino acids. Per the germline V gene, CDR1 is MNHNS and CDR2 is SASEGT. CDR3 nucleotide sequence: TGTGCCAGCAGTGAATGGGGACAGGGGTTGCGGCCCCAGCATTTT. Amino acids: CASSEWGQGLRPQHF.

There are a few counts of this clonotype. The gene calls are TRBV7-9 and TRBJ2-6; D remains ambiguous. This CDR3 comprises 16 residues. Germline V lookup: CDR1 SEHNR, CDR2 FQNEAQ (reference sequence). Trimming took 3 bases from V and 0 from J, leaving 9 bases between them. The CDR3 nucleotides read TGTGCCAGCAGCTTTAAAGTGACCTCTGGGGCCAACGTCCTGACTTTC. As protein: CASSFKVTSGANVLTF. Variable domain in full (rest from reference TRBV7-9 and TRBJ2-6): DTGVSQNPRHKITKRGQNVTFRCDPISEHNRLYWYRQTLGQGPEFLTYFQNEAQLEKSRLLSDRFSAERPKGSFSTLEIQRTEQGDSAMYLCASSFKVTSGANVLTFGAGSRLTVL.

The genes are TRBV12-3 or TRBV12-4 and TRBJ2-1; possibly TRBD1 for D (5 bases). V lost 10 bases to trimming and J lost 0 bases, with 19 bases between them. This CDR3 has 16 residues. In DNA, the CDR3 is TGTGCCACTAGGCGGACACACGAGAACTCCTACAATGAGCAGTTCTTC. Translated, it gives CATRRTHENSYNEQFF.